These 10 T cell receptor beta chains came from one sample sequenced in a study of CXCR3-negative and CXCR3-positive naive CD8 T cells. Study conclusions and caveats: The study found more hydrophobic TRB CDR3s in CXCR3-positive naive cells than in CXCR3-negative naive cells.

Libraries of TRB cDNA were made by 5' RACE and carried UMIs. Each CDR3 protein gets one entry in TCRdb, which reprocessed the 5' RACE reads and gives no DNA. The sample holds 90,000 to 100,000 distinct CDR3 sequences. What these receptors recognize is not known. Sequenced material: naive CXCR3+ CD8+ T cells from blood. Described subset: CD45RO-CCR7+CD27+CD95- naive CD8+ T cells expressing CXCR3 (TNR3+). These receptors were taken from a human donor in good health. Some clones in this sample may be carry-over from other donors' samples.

CDR3 sequence reads: CSVRHTTYEQYF. This chain connects TRBV29-1 to TRBJ2-7. The CDR3 consists of 12 residues. CDR1 is SQVTM, CDR2 ANQGSEA, per germline.

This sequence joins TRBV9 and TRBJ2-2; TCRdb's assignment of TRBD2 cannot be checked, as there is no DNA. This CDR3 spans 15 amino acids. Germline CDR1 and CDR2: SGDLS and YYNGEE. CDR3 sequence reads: CASSVVSGGAGELFF. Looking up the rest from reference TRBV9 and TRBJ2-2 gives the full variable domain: DSGVTQTPKHLITATGQRVTLRCSPRSGDLSVYWYQQSLDQGLQFLIQYYNGEERAKGNILERFSAQQFPDLHSELNLSSLELGDSALYFCASSVVSGGAGELFFGEGSRLTVL.

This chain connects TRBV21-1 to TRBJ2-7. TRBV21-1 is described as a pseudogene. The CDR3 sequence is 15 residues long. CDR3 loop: CASSKALAGLYEQYF.

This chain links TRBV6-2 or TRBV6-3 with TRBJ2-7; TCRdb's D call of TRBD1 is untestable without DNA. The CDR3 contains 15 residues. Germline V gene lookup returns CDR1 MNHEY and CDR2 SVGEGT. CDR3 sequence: CASRSPGTGDYEQYF.

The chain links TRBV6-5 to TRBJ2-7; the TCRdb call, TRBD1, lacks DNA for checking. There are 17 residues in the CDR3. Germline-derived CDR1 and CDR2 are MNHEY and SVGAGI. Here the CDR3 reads CASRDRGHSSYFDEQYF.

The CDR3 reads CASSILAGGLDTQYF. The chain couples TRBV6-5 to TRBJ2-3; the D gene TCRdb calls, TRBD2, cannot be checked with no DNA. The CDR3 sequence is 15 residues long. In germline, CDR1 is MNHEY, CDR2 SVGAGI.

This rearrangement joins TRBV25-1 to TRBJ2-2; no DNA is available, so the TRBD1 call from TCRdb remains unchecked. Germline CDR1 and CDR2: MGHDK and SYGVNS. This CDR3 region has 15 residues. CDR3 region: CASNQGIRNTGELFF.

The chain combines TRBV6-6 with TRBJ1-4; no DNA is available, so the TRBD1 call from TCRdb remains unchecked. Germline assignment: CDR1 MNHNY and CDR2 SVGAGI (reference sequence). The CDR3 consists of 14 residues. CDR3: CASSQTGGGEKLFF.

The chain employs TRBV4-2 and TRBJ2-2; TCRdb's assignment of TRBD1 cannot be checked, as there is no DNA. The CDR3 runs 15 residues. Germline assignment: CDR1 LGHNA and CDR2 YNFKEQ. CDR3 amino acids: CATARGQGATGELFF.

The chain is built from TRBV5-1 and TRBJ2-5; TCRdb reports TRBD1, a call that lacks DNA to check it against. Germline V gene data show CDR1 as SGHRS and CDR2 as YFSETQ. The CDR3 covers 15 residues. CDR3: CASSLESGSQETQYF.